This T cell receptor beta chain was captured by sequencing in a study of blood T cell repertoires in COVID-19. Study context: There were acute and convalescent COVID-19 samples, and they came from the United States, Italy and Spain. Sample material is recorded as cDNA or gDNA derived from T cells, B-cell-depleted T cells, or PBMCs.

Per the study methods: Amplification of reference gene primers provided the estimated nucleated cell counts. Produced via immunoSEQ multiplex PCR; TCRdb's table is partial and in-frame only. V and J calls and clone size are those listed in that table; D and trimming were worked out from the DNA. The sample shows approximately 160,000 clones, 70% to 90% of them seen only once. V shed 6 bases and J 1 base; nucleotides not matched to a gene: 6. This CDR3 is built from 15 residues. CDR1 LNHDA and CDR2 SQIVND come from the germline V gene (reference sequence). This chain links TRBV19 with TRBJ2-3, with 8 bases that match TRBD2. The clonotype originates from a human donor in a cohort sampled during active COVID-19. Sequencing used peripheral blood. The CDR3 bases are TGTGCCAGTAGCCCAACTAGCGGAGGCACAGATACGCAGTATTTT. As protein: CASSPTSGGTDTQYF.